These 6 T cell receptor beta chains came from one sample sequenced in a study of blood T cell repertoires in COVID-19. Data came from immunoSEQ multiplex PCR; TCRdb stores just in-frame clones and leaves some out. Counted here are around 310,000 clones, around 91% occurring once; the ten biggest clones make up around 9.5%. The sequenced material came from PBMCs or T cells enriched from blood (not recorded which). These receptors all stem from a woman aged 40 to 49 who had recovered from COVID-19.

The CDR3 DNA sequence: TGCGCCAGCAGCCAAGCTCAGGGGCCCCACGAGCAGTACTTC. This sequence encodes CASSQAQGPHEQYF. The J gene is TRBJ2-7, the V gene TRBV4-3, with D maybe TRBD1 (6 bases). CDR1 and CDR2 (germline): LGHNA, YSLEER. The CDR3 is 14 amino acids. V was clipped by 1 base and J by 5 bases, with 12 bases between them.

The genes are TRBV11-3 and TRBJ2-2; TRBD1 agrees at 7 bases. After removal of 4 bases from V and 6 bases from J, the junction contained 2 bases not matched to a gene. CDR1 is SGHNT and CDR2 is YENEEA in the germline V gene. CDR3 length: 13 amino acids. The CDR3 DNA reads TGTGCCAGCAGCTACAGGGGTGCCGGGGAGCTGTTTTTT. Translated: CASSYRGAGELFF.

The chain is built from TRBV6-6 and TRBJ1-5; D remains unclear. Germline V lookup: CDR1 MNHNY, CDR2 SVGAGI (reference sequence). The CDR3 runs to 16 residues. The V end was cut by 2 bases, the J end by 0 bases, with 11 bases between. CDR3 bases: TGTGCCAGCAGTTACGAGGGCCCATATAGCAATCAGCCCCAGCATTTT. This encodes CASSYEGPYSNQPQHF.

This clone was found a few times. V and J are TRBV6-4 and TRBJ1-2; TRBD1 is a possible D gene (6 bases). Germline V gene data show CDR1 as MRHNA and CDR2 as SNTAGT. CDR3 size: 14 residues. Trimming removed 6 bases at V and 2 bases at J, with 13 bases between. The CDR3 region is CASRPETGNYGYTF. DNA for the CDR3: TGTGCCAGCAGACCCGAGACAGGAAACTATGGCTACACCTTC.

CDR3 nucleotides: TGCGCCAGCAGCCCGGATCGGACTAGCGGGGGCGAGCAGTACTTC. This gives the protein CASSPDRTSGGEQYF. The gene calls are TRBV5-1 and TRBJ2-7; 13 bases align to TRBD2. The CDR3 runs 15 residues. Germline CDR1 reads SGHRS; CDR2 reads YFSETQ. V trimming: 4 bases; J trimming: 6 bases; junction bases outside the gene matches: 7. Together with reference TRBV5-1 and TRBJ2-7, the CDR3 gives the full variable domain: KAGVTQTPRYLIKTRGQQVTLSCSPISGHRSVSWYQQTPGQGLQFLFEYFSETQRNKGNFPGRFSGRQFSNSRSEMNVSTLELGDSALYLCASSPDRTSGGEQYFGPGTRLTVT.

The chain couples TRBV19 to TRBJ1-1; 7 bases line up with TRBD1. This CDR3 region has 13 residues. V lost 7 bases and J lost 4; bases outside the gene matches: 6. Per the germline V gene, CDR1 is LNHDA and CDR2 is SQIVND (reference sequence). In nucleotides, the CDR3 is TGTGCCAGTAAGAACAGGGGAAGCACTGAAGCTTTCTTT. This sequence encodes CASKNRGSTEAFF.